This T cell receptor beta chain was captured by sequencing in a study of CD8 T cells in Susac syndrome. Random hexamers served to reverse transcribe roughly 0.45 to 1 ug RNA. TCRdb re-derived calls from the immunoSEQ multiplex PCR reads in MiXCR, one entry per CDR3 protein. Of around 170,000 distinct CDR3 sequences in the sample, around 95% were seen once. This CDR3 has 14 residues. V shed 4 bases and J 6 bases; nucleotides not matched to a gene: 9. The germline gives CDR1 MNHNS, CDR2 SASEGT. The V gene is TRBV6-1, the J gene TRBJ2-7; 7 nucleotides match TRBD1. The material sequenced was CD8+ T cells from PBMCs. The source is a human donor with Susac syndrome. CDR3 in amino acids: CASSGETGFTEQYF. The CDR3 nucleotides are TGTGCCAGCAGTGGGGAGACAGGGTTTACCGAGCAGTACTTC.